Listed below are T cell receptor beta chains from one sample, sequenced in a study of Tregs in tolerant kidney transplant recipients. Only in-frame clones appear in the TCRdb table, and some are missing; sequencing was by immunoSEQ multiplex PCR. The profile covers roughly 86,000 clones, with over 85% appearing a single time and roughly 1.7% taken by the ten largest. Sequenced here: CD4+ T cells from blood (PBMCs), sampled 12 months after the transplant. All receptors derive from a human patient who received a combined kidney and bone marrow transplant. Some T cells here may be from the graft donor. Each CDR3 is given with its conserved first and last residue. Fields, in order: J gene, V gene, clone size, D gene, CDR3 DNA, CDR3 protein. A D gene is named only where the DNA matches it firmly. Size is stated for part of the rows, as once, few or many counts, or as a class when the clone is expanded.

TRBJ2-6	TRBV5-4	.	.	TGTGCCAGCAGGAAGGTGGGCACTGGGGCCAACGTCCTGACTTTC	CASRKVGTGANVLTF
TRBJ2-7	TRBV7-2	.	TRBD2	TGTGCCAGCAGCCCATATCTAGCGGGAGACTACGAGCAGTACTTC	CASSPYLAGDYEQYF
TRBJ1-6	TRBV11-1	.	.	TGTGCCAGCAGCCAGAACGGCGGGGGGAACCGGTCACCCCTCCACTTT	CASSQNGGGNRSPLHF
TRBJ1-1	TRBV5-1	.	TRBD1	TGCGCCAGCAGCTACCGACAGGGGGCCCTGAACACTGAAGCTTTCTTT	CASSYRQGALNTEAFF
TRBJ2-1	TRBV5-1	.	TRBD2	TGCGCCAGCAGCTTGGGCGGGGGGCCGGGCAATGAGCAGTTCTTC	CASSLGGGPGNEQFF
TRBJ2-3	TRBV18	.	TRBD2	TGTGCCAGCTCACCAGTCACTAGCGGGCGCGGAGATACGCAGTATTTT	CASSPVTSGRGDTQYF
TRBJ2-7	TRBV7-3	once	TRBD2	TGTGCCAGCAGCTTAACAGGACTAGCGATCCCCTCCTACGAGCAGTACTTC	CASSLTGLAIPSYEQYF
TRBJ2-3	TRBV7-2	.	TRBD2	TGTGCCAGCAGCTTAGTGGTTAGCGGGGGGTTCGGCACAGATAAGCAGTATTTT	CASSLVVSGGFGTDKQYF
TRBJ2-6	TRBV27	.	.	TGTGCCAGCAGTCCAACAGGGAACTGGGCCAACGTCCTGACTTTC	CASSPTGNWANVLTF
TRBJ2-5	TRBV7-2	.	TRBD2	TGTGCCAGCAGCTTATCGGCGGGAGTTGGTATAGAGACCCAGTACTTC	CASSLSAGVGIETQYF
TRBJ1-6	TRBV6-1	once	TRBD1	TGTGCCAGCAGGACAGGGAATAATTCACCCCTCCACTTT	CASRTGNNSPLHF
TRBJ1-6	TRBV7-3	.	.	TGTGCCAGCAGCTTCGGTTCCGGGGTTTCTTCGGGCTCCTATAATTCACCCCTCCACTTT	CASSFGSGVSSGSYNSPLHF
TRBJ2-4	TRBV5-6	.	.	TGTGCCAGCAGCCGACGGGGGAACATTCAGTACTTC	CASSRRGNIQYF
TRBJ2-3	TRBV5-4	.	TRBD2	TGTGCCAGCAGCGGAACTAGCGGGGGAGGCACAGATACGCAGTATTTT	CASSGTSGGGTDTQYF
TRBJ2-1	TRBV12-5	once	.	TGTGCTAGTGGTTTGGCCCTCGTTTTGGGGGCGAGCTCCTACAATGAGCAGTTCTTC	CASGLALVLGASSYNEQFF
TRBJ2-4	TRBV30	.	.	TGTGCCTGGAGTGTAGGAGGTCAGGGGATAGCCAAAAACATTCAGTACTTC	CAWSVGGQGIAKNIQYF
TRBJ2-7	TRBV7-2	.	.	TGTGCCAGCAGCTTAGGCACACACTCCTACGAGCAGTACTTC	CASSLGTHSYEQYF
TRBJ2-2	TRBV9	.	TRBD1	TGTGCCAGCAGCTCAGGACAGGGTGTGTCCGGGGAGCTGTTTTTT	CASSSGQGVSGELFF
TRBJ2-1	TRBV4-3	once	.	TGCGCCAGCAGCCTCGTCCCGCGGGGTGGGGACAATGAGCAGTTCTTC	CASSLVPRGGDNEQFF
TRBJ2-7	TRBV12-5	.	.	TGTCCCCAGTTCGGAGGCAGCGGTCCCGGAAGCTCCTACGAGCAGTACTTC	CPQFGGSGPGSSYEQYF
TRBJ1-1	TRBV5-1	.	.	TGCGCCAGCAGCTTCGAGGCAGCTACTGAAGCTTTCTTT	CASSFEAATEAFF
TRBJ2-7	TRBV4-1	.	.	TGCGCCAGCAGCCGAGACAGGAGGGCCTACGAGCAGTACTTC	CASSRDRRAYEQYF
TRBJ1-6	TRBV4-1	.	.	TGCGCCAGCAGCCAAGAGGGGAGGCAGGGCGATTCACCCCTCCACTTT	CASSQEGRQGDSPLHF
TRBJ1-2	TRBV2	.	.	TGTGCCAGCAGTGAAGTTGCTGGCCAGGGCCTTTTCTATGGCTACACCTTC	CASSEVAGQGLFYGYTF
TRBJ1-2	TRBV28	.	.	TGTGCCAGCACTTTGGTCCGGGAACCTCCTTATGGCTACACCTTC	CASTLVREPPYGYTF
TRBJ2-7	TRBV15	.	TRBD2	TGTGCCACCAGCAGAGCAGCGGGGGGTATCCGGGAGCAGTACTTC	CATSRAAGGIREQYF
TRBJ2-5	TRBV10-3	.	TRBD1	TGTGCCATCAGTGAACAGGGGGCCAAGGAGCAGTACTTC	CAISEQGAKEQYF
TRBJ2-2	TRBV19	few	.	TGTGCCAGTAGTATCAGGTCGGGAGGGGAGCTGTTTTTT	CASSIRSGGELFF
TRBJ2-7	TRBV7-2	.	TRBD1	TGTGCCAGCAGCCGGACAGGTCCCTACGAGCAGTACTTC	CASSRTGPYEQYF
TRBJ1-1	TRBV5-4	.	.	TGTGCCAGCAGCCCGAGCTACAGGGAAAGGGAAGCTTTCTTT	CASSPSYREREAFF
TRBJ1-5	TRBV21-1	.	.	TGTGCCAAGCCCGCCGAGGCCCAGCATTTT	CAKPAEAQHF
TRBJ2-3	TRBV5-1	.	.	TGCGCCAGCAGCTATAGGATAGACTCCAATACAGATACGCAGTATTTT	CASSYRIDSNTDTQYF
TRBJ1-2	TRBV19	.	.	TGTGCCAGTAGTGCTTCTTGGCAGACTTTTAACTATGGCTACACCTTC	CASSASWQTFNYGYTF
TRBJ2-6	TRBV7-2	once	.	TGTGCCAGCAGCTTATATCAGGTGTCTGGGGCCAACGTCCTGACTTTC	CASSLYQVSGANVLTF
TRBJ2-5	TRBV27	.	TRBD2	TGTGCCAGCAGTTTATCAAGACAGGGGTCTAGCGGGAGGAGGTTTGAGACCCAGTACTTC	CASSLSRQGSSGRRFETQYF
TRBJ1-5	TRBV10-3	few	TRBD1	TGTGCCATCAGTGTACAGGGGGGAAACCAGCCCCAGCATTTT	CAISVQGGNQPQHF